This record concerns one T cell receptor (beta chain) sequence. The PCR used 60 Vbeta and 13 Jbeta primers. TCRdb's table, derived via immunoSEQ multiplex PCR, lists solely in-frame clones and lacks some. This table has more than 150,000 clones, 80% to 90% appearing once. The data are from a study of cytomegalovirus exposure and HLA in healthy donors. The CDR3 runs to 14 residues. The junction had 2 bases not matched to a gene; V was cut back by 2 bases and J by 1 base. Germline-derived CDR1 and CDR2 are GTSNPN and SVGIG (reference sequence). The source of this sequence is a woman aged 18-29 years in good health and CMV-seronegative. Sequencing input: PBMCs. The chain employs TRBV30 and TRBJ2-1, with 7 positions matching TRBD1. The chain's CDR3 is CAWSKGQSYNEQFF. CDR3 bases: TGTGCCTGGAGTAAGGGACAGTCCTACAATGAGCAGTTCTTC.